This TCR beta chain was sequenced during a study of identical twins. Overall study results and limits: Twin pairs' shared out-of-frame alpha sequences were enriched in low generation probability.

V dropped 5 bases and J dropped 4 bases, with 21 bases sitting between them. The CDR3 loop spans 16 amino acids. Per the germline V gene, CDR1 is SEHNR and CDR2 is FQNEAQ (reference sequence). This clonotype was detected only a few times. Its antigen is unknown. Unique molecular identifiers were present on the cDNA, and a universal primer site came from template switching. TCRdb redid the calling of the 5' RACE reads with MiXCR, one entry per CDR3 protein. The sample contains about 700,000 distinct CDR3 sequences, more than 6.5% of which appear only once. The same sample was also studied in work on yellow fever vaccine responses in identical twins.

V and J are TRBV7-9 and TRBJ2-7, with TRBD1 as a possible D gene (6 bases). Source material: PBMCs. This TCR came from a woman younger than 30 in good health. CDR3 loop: CASSLNSGQRPYEQYF. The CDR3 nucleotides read TGTGCCAGCAGCCTGAACTCGGGACAACGACCTTACGAGCAGTACTTC. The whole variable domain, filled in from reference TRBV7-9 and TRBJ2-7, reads DTGVSQNPRHKITKRGQNVTFRCDPISEHNRLYWYRQTLGQGPEFLTYFQNEAQLEKSRLLSDRFSAERPKGSFSTLEIQRTEQGDSAMYLCASSLNSGQRPYEQYFGPGTRLTVT.